The sample holds one count of the clone carrying this T cell receptor (beta chain). CD45RO-negative CD8 cells positively selected for CCR7 made up the naive population, which excluded terminally differentiated effector memory CD45RA+ cells. All donors were healthy HIV-negative adults lacking recent acute infections or vaccinations. This entry comes from a study of shared clonotypes between healthy human individuals. Study background: Three plates each covered CD4 naive and memory; CD8 naive two, CD8 memory one.

The run depth of the assay was deep. TCRdb's copy holds only in-frame clones and misses some; the assay was immunoSEQ multiplex PCR. The sample lists fewer than 1 million clones, just over 95% occurring once. The origin of this receptor is a man between 25 and 39 years old in good health. Sequencing used naive CD8+ T cells sorted from blood.

The CDR3 DNA is TGTGCCAGCCGGACTAGCGGGGCAGATACGCAGTATTTT. This translates into CASRTSGADTQYF. V gene TRBV6-5 combines with J gene TRBJ2-3; 12 bases are a match to TRBD2. Germline CDR1 reads MNHEY; CDR2 reads SVGAGI. V trimming: 8 bases; J trimming: 4 bases; junction bases outside the gene matches: 1. The length of the CDR3 is 13 residues.